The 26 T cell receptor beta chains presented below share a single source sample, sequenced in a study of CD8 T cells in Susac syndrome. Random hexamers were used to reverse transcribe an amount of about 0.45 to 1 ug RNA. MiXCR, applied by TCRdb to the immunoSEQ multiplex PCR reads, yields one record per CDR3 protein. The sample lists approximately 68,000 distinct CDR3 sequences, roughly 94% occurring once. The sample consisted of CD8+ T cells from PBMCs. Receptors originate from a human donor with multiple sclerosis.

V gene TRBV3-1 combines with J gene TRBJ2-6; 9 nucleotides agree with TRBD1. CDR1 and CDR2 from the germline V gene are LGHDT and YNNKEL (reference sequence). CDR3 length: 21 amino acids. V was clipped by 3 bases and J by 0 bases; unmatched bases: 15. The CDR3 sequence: CASSHYRDRVPSVSGANVLTF. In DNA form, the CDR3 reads TGTGCCAGCAGCCATTACCGGGACAGGGTGCCTTCTGTCTCTGGGGCCAACGTCCTGACTTTC.

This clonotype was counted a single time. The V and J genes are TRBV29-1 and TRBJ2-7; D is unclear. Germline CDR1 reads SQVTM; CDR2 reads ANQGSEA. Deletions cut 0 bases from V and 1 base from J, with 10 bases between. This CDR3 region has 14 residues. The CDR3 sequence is CSVEDQNGSYEQYF. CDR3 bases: TGCAGCGTTGAAGATCAGAATGGGTCCTACGAGCAGTACTTC.

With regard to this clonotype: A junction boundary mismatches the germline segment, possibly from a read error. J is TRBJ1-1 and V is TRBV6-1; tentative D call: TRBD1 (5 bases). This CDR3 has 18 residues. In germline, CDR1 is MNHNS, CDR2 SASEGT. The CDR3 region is CASSPGDRGEGLNAEAFF. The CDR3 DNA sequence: TGTGCCAGCAGTCCGGGGGACCGCGGGGAAGGTTTGAACGCTGAAGCTTTCTTT.

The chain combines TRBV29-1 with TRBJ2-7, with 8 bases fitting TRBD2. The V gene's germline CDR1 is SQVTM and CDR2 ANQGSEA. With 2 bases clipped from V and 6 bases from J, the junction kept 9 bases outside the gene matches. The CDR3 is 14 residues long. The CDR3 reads CSVEWVREGSEQYF. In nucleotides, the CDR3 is TGCAGCGTTGAATGGGTCCGGGAGGGGAGCGAGCAGTACTTC.

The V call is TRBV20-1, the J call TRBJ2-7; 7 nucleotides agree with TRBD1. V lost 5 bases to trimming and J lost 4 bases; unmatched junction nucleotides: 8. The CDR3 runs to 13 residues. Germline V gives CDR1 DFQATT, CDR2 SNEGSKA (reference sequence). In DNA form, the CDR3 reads TGCAGTGCTGGAAGGACAGGCTGGTACGAGCAGTACTTC. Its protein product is CSAGRTGWYEQYF.

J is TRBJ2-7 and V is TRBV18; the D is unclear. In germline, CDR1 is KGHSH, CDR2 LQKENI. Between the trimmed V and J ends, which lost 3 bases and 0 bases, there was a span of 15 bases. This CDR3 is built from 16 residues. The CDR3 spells CASSPGYAESSYEQYF. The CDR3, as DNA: TGTGCCAGCTCACCGGGCTACGCGGAAAGCTCCTACGAGCAGTACTTC.

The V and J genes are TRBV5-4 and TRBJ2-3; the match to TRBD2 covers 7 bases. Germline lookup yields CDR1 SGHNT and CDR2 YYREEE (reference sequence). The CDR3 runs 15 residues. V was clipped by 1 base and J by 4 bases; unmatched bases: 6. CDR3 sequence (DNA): TGTGCCAGCAGCTTGTGGGGGGGAGGGCCAGATACGCAGTATTTT. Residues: CASSLWGGGPDTQYF.

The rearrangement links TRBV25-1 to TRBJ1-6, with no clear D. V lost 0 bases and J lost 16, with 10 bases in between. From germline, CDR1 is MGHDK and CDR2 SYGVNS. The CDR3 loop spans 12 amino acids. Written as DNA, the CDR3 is TGTGCCAGCAGTGAATATGGGCAGATACTCCACTTT. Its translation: CASSEYGQILHF.

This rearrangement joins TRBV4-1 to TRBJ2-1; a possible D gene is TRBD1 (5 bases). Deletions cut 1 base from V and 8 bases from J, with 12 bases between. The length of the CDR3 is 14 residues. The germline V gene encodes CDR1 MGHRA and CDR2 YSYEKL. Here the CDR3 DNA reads TGCGCCAGCAGCCAAGCTCCTTTAGGGGATGAGCAGTTCTTC. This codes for CASSQAPLGDEQFF.

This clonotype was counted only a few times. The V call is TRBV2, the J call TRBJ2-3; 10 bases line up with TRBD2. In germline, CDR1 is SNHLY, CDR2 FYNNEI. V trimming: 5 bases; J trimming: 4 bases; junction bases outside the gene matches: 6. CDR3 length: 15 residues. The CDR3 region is CASSPSGGASDTQYF. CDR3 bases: TGTGCCAGCAGTCCCAGCGGGGGGGCATCAGATACGCAGTATTTT.

The CDR3 coding sequence is TGCGCCAGCAGCCAAGGGGTGGGTCGAGCGGAACTCACAGATACGCAGTATTTT. Protein: CASSQGVGRAELTDTQYF. V is TRBV4-3 and J is TRBJ2-3; TRBD2 is a possible D gene (5 bases). V was pared by 1 base and J by 2 bases, with 19 bases between. The CDR3 covers 18 residues. Germline V gives CDR1 LGHNA, CDR2 YSLEER.

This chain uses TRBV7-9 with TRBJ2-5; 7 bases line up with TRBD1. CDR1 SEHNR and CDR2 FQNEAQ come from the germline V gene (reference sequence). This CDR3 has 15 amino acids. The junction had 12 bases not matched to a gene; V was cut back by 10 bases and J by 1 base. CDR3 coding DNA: TGTGCCACCGGGGATGGACAGGCGAGCCAAGAGACCCAGTACTTC. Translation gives CATGDGQASQETQYF.

Written as DNA, the CDR3 is TGCGCCAGCAGCAACGACAGGGGTAAAACTGAAGCTTTCTTT. Translation: CASSNDRGKTEAFF. The chain links TRBV5-1 to TRBJ1-1; 8 bases match TRBD1. This CDR3 is 14 amino acids long. V was pared by 4 bases and J by 5 bases, with 7 bases of the junction left unmatched. CDR1 SGHRS and CDR2 YFSETQ come from the germline V gene.

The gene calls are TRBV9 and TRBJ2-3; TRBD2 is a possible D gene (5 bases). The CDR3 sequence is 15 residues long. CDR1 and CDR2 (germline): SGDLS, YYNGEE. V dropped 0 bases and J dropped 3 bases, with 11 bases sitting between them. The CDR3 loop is CASSVEGAETDTQYF. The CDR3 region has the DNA TGTGCCAGCAGCGTAGAGGGAGCAGAGACAGATACGCAGTATTTT.

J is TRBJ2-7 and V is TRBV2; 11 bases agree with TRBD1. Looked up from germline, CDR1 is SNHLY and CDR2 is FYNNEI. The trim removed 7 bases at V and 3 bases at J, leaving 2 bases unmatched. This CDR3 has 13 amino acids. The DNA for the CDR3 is TGTGCCAGCACTGGGACAGGGGGCTACGAGCAGTACTTC. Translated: CASTGTGGYEQYF.

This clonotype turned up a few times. The CDR3 sequence is CASRDPGSYEQYF. CDR3 in DNA: TGTGCCAGCAGGGACCCCGGCTCCTACGAGCAGTACTTC. The chain combines TRBV9 with TRBJ2-7; the D is unclear. Trimming removed 5 bases at V and 0 bases at J, with 9 bases between. CDR1 and CDR2 from the germline V gene are SGDLS and YYNGEE. This CDR3 is built from 13 residues.

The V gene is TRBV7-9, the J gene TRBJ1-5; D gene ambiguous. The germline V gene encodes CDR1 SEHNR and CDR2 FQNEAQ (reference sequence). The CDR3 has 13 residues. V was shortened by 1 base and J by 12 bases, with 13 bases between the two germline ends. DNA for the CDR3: TGTGCCAGCAGCTTAGATGCACAGCAAGGCCAGCATTTT. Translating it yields CASSLDAQQGQHF.

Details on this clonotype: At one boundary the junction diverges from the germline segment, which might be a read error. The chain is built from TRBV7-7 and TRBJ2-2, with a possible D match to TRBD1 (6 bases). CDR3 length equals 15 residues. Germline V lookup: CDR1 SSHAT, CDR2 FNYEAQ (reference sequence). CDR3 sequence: CASSLRTEGAGELFF. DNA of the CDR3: TGTGCTAGCAGTCTTAGGACAGAAGGTGCCGGGGAGCTGTTTTTT.

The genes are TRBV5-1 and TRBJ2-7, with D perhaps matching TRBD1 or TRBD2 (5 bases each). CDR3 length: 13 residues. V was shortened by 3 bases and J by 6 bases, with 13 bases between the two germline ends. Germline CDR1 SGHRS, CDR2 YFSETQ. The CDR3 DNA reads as TGCGCCAGCAGCTCCCCCGGGACCCTCGAGCAGTACTTC. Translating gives CASSSPGTLEQYF.

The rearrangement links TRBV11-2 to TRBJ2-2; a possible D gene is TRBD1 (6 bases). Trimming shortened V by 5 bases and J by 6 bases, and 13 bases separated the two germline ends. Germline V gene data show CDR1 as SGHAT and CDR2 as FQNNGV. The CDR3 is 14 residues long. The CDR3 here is CASSPDWGPGELFF. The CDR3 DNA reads TGTGCCAGCAGCCCCGACTGGGGGCCCGGGGAGCTGTTTTTT.

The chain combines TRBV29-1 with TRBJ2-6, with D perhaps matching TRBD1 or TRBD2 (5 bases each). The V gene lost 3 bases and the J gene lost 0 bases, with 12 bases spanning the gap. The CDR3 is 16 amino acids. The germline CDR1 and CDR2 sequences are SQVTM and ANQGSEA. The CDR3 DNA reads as TGCAGCGTTGATGGGGGACCCCTCTCTGGGGCCAACGTCCTGACTTTC. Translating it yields CSVDGGPLSGANVLTF.

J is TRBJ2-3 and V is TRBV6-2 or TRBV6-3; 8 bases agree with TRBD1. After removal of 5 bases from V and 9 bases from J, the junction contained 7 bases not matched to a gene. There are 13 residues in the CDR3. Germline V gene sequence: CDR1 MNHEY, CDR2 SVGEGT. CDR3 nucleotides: TGTGCCAGCAGTGTCTCAGGGGACAGGACGCAGTATTTT. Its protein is CASSVSGDRTQYF.

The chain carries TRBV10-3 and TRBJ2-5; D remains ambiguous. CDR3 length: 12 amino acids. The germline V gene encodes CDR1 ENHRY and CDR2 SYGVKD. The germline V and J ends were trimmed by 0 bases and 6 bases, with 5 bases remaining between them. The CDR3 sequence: CAISESRQTQYF. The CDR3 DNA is TGTGCCATCAGTGAGTCGAGACAGACCCAGTACTTC.

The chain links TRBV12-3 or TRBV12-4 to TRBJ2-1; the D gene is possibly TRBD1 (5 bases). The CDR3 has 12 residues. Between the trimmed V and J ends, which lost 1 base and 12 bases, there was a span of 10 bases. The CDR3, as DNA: TGTGCCAGCAGTTTAGATCGTAGGGGGCAGTTCTTC. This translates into CASSLDRRGQFF.

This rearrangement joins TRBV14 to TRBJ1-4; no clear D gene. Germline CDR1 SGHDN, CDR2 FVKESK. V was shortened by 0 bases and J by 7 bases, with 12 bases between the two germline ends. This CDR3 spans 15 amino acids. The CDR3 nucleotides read TGTGCCAGCAGCCAAGAAGGCGGGAATGGTGAAAAACTGTTTTTT. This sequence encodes CASSQEGGNGEKLFF.

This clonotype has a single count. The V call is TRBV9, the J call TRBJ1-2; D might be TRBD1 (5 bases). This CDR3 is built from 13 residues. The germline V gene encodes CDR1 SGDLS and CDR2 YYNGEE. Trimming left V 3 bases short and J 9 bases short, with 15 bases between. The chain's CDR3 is CASSARLGASYTF. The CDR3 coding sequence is TGTGCCAGCAGCGCCCGATTAGGGGCAAGCTACACCTTC.